This is a list of T cell receptor beta chains from one sample in a study of cytomegalovirus exposure and HLA in healthy donors. Generated by immunoSEQ multiplex PCR, the TCRdb table keeps only in-frame clones and is missing some. The table has around 130,000 clones, 75% to 90% seen once. The sample comprised PBMCs. Receptors were obtained from a woman in her 40s in good health and CMV-seropositive. CDR3s include the opening cysteine and the closing phenylalanine or tryptophan. A D gene is named only where the DNA matches it firmly. Expanded clones are given a class, and other clones once, few, many or no size at all.

>NA|TRBV2|NA|TRBJ2-7
TGTGCCAGCAGACTTGCAGGGAACGAGCAGTACTTC
CASRLAGNEQYF
>TRBD2|TRBV11-2|NA|TRBJ2-3
TGTGCCAGCAGCTTACGGGGGGGAAGCACAGATACGCAGTATTTT
CASSLRGGSTDTQYF
>NA|TRBV4-1|once|TRBJ1-1
TGCGCCAGCAGAGGGGCCGGGACTCCGAACACTGAAGCTTTCTTT
CASRGAGTPNTEAFF
>NA|TRBV29-1|NA|TRBJ1-1
TGCTGGGCCGTGGGGGCGCAAGCGGAGGCTTTCTTT
CWAVGAQAEAFF
>TRBD1|TRBV5-1|NA|TRBJ2-3
TGCGCCAGCAGAGGTTACGGGACAGGGCACACAGATACGCAGTATTTT
CASRGYGTGHTDTQYF
>TRBD1|TRBV30|NA|TRBJ1-4
TGTGCCTGGAGTGTAAGGACAGGTCGTGAAAAACTGTTTTTT
CAWSVRTGREKLFF
>NA|TRBV5-6|once|TRBJ1-2
TGTGCCAGCAGCTTCGCGAGGGTTATACGCGGCTACACCTTC
CASSFARVIRGYTF
>NA|TRBV5-1|NA|TRBJ2-3
TGCGCCAGCAGCTTTGAGACAGATACGCAGTATTTT
CASSFETDTQYF
>TRBD1|TRBV5-1|NA|TRBJ2-1
TGCGCCAGCAGCCCGGGACAGCTCTACAATGAGCAGTTCTTC
CASSPGQLYNEQFF
>TRBD1|TRBV15|once|TRBJ1-4
TGTGCCACCAGCACTGACAGGGGCCTCTTTCTGTTTTTT
CATSTDRGLFLFF
>NA|TRBV19|few|TRBJ2-1
TGTGCCAGTAGCCACAGGAATGAGCAGTTCTTC
CASSHRNEQFF
>TRBD2|TRBV5-4|NA|TRBJ2-5
TGTGCCAGCAGCTTGGCCGGGACTATGGGAGAGACCCAGTACTTC
CASSLAGTMGETQYF
>TRBD2|TRBV29-1|NA|TRBJ2-3
TGCAGCGTTGAAAGGACTAGCGGGGAGGGCACAGATACGCAGTATTTT
CSVERTSGEGTDTQYF
>TRBD1|TRBV6-1|few|TRBJ1-1
TGTGCCGGACGATGGGACAGCTCGAACACTGAAGCTTTCTTT
CAGRWDSSNTEAFF
>NA|TRBV19|NA|TRBJ1-5
TGTGCCAGTACTTACGATGGCATTGAGCCCCAGCATTTT
CASTYDGIEPQHF
>TRBD2|TRBV9|NA|TRBJ2-1
TGTGCCAGCAGCGGTAGCGGGGGCTCCTACAATGAGCAGTTCTTC
CASSGSGGSYNEQFF
>TRBD1|TRBV5-1|NA|TRBJ1-6
TGCGCCAGCAGCCGGGCCGGGGACAGGAATTCACCCCTCCACTTT
CASSRAGDRNSPLHF
>TRBD1|TRBV5-1|NA|TRBJ2-3
TGCGCCAGCAGCTTGGTACCCCAGGGGGCCACAGATACGCAGTATTTT
CASSLVPQGATDTQYF
>TRBD1|TRBV7-3|NA|TRBJ2-1
TGTGCCAGCAGCGCGACAGGGAATGAGCAGTTCTTC
CASSATGNEQFF
>NA|TRBV4-3|NA|TRBJ2-3
TGCGCCAGCAGCCCTACGGGGTGGGGTGGCACAGATACGCAGTATTTT
CASSPTGWGGTDTQYF
>NA|TRBV6-5|NA|TRBJ1-1
TGTGCCAGCAGACGACACATTAAGACAATTGAAGCTTTCTTT
CASRRHIKTIEAFF
>NA|TRBV2|NA|TRBJ1-1
TGTGCCAGCAAGCAGGGGTCTAGGGACAACTTGAACACTGAAGCTTTCTTT
CASKQGSRDNLNTEAFF
>NA|TRBV4-2|NA|TRBJ1-3
TGTGCCAGCAGCCAAGATAGCCCCTCTGCCGGTTGGTCTGGAAACACCATATATTTT
CASSQDSPSAGWSGNTIYF
>NA|TRBV30|once|TRBJ1-3
TGTGCCTGGACCGGACAGTACTCTGGAAACACCATATATTTT
CAWTGQYSGNTIYF
>NA|TRBV9|NA|TRBJ1-2
TGTGCCAGCAGCGCAGGGTTGAGCTATGGCTACACCTTC
CASSAGLSYGYTF
>TRBD1|TRBV7-9|NA|TRBJ2-3
TGTGCCAGCTGCGTAGTCGGGACAGGGGTGGATACGCAGTATTTT
CASCVVGTGVDTQYF
>TRBD1|TRBV6-4|once|TRBJ2-7
TGTGCCAGAGCCGGGACAGAAAGTTTCTCCTACGAGCAGTACTTC
CARAGTESFSYEQYF
>TRBD1|TRBV6-5|NA|TRBJ1-1
TGTGCCAGCAGTTCGACATCTACGGACAGGGGGCGTGCAGCTTTCTTT
CASSSTSTDRGRAAFF
>TRBD1|TRBV25-1|NA|TRBJ2-7
TGTGCCAGCAGGACAGGGGCAGGATACGAGCAGTACTTC
CASRTGAGYEQYF
>NA|TRBV6-1|NA|TRBJ1-4
TGTGCCAGCAGTGCCGGGGGTGCAACTAATGAAAAACTGTTTTTT
CASSAGGATNEKLFF
>TRBD1|TRBV9|NA|TRBJ1-2
TGTGCCAGCAGCGGGACAGGGGGCCGGAACTATGGCTACACCTTC
CASSGTGGRNYGYTF
>NA|TRBV5-1|few|TRBJ2-3
TGCGCCAGCAGCTTGGCCTATAAAAACCAGGGAACCACAGATACGCAGTATTTT
CASSLAYKNQGTTDTQYF
>NA|TRBV2|NA|TRBJ1-6
TGTGCCAGCAGTGAGGCCAGGGGTTCACCCCTCCACTTT
CASSEARGSPLHF
>TRBD1|TRBV2|NA|TRBJ1-6
TGTGCCAGCAGTGGTCAGGGGGGCTATAATTCACCCCTCCACTTT
CASSGQGGYNSPLHF
>TRBD1|TRBV4-2|NA|TRBJ2-2
TGTGCCAGCAGCCTGGGACAGGGGAGCACCGGGGAGCTGTTTTTT
CASSLGQGSTGELFF
>TRBD1|TRBV2|few|TRBJ1-2
TGTGCCAGCAGTGAGGGACAGGGGGCAAACTATGGCTACACCTTC
CASSEGQGANYGYTF
>TRBD2|TRBV27|NA|TRBJ2-3
TGTGCCAGCAGTTTATGGCTAGCGGGAGGGAAGACAGATACGCAGTATTTT
CASSLWLAGGKTDTQYF
>TRBD1|TRBV2|NA|TRBJ1-2
TGTGCCAGCAGTGAAAGAACCGGGACAGGTGACGGCTACACCTTC
CASSERTGTGDGYTF
>TRBD1|TRBV2|NA|TRBJ1-1
TGTGCCAGCAGTGAAAATCAGGGGGCGAAGACTGAAGCTTTCTTT
CASSENQGAKTEAFF
>NA|TRBV20-1|NA|TRBJ2-7
TGCAGTGTTCCAATGTACGAGCAGTACTTC
CSVPMYEQYF
>TRBD1|TRBV7-3|NA|TRBJ1-1
TGTGCCAGCAGCTCGACAGGGGTAGGTGGCACTGAAGCTTTCTTT
CASSSTGVGGTEAFF
>TRBD2|TRBV18|once|TRBJ2-7
TGTGCCAGCTCACCACCCACGAGTAGCGGGAGGACATACGAGCAGTACTTC
CASSPPTSSGRTYEQYF
>TRBD2|TRBV9|NA|TRBJ2-2
TGTGCCACCTTCCGGACTAGCGGGATCGCGAACACCGGGGAGCTGTTTTTT
CATFRTSGIANTGELFF
>NA|TRBV28|NA|TRBJ2-7
TGTGCCAGCAGTTTAGAGAGGTTTTCGAGCTCCTACGAGCAGTACTTC
CASSLERFSSSYEQYF
>TRBD1|TRBV6-5|NA|TRBJ1-1
TGTGCCAGCAGCGGACAGGGGGCGCAGGACACTGAAGCTTTCTTT
CASSGQGAQDTEAFF
>TRBD2|TRBV28|NA|TRBJ2-3
TGTGCCAGCAGTTCTGGGACTAGCGGGGGGACGGATACGCAGTATTTT
CASSSGTSGGTDTQYF
>NA|TRBV11-2|once|TRBJ1-1
TGTGCCAGCAGCGCCCGAGGGCCTCACACTGAAGCTTTCTTT
CASSARGPHTEAFF
>TRBD2|TRBV7-3|NA|TRBJ2-7
TGTGCCAGCAGCATAAAGGGAGCGGGGGTAGACGAGCAGTACTTC
CASSIKGAGVDEQYF
>TRBD1|TRBV30|NA|TRBJ1-5
TGTGCCTGGACCTCAGGGGGCGATCAGCCCCAGCATTTT
CAWTSGGDQPQHF
>TRBD1|TRBV6-1|NA|TRBJ1-6
TGTGCCAGCAGCAGGGACAGGATGAATTCACCCCTCCACTTT
CASSRDRMNSPLHF